A selection of T cell receptor beta chains follows, all from one sample in a study of early T cells in non-severe SARS-CoV-2 infection. MiXCR, applied by TCRdb to the 5' RACE reads, yields one record per CDR3 protein. The sample includes about 60,000 distinct CDR3 sequences, 9.5% to 15% of them seen just once. The sample taken for sequencing was whole blood. All receptors come from an adult who was a healthcare worker with PCR-confirmed SARS-CoV-2 infection or an uninfected control (not recorded which). CDR3s include the opening cysteine and the closing phenylalanine or tryptophan. A D gene is named only where the DNA matches it firmly. Some rows mark clone size as missing; the rest say once, few, many or name a class of expanded clone.

CDR3,DNA,J,D,size,V
CASSLQAAIYNEQFF,TGTGCCAGCAGCTTACAAGCGGCTATCTACAATGAGCAGTTCTTC,TRBJ2-1,.,few,TRBV7-9
CASSPLGQGANTIYF,TGTGCCAGCAGTCCCCTCGGACAGGGGGCGAACACCATATATTTT,TRBJ1-3,TRBD1,.,TRBV6-2/TRBV6-3
CASSVGGGDYPDTQYF,TGTGCCAGCAGCGTAGGTGGGGGGGACTACCCAGATACGCAGTATTTT,TRBJ2-3,TRBD2,.,TRBV9
CASSTTDLIQPQHF,TGTGCCAGTAGTACAACAGACCTTATTCAGCCCCAGCATTTT,TRBJ1-5,.,few,TRBV19
CASRERSLAKNIQYF,TGTGCCAGCAGGGAGCGGAGCCTAGCCAAAAACATTCAGTACTTC,TRBJ2-4,.,many,TRBV6-2/TRBV6-3
CASSLSGQGAFEQFF,TGTGCCAGCAGCTTATCGGGACAGGGGGCATTTGAGCAGTTCTTC,TRBJ2-1,TRBD1,.,TRBV7-2
CATSSSLEGRGTDTQYF,TGTGCCACCAGCAGCAGCCTGGAGGGGCGCGGGACAGATACGCAGTATTTT,TRBJ2-3,.,many,TRBV15
CASSLTGSGANVLTF,TGCGCCAGCAGCCTGACAGGGTCTGGGGCCAACGTCCTGACTTTC,TRBJ2-6,TRBD1,many,TRBV4-1
CASSRDRETQYF,TGTGCCAGCAGTCGGGACAGGGAGACCCAGTACTTC,TRBJ2-5,TRBD1,few,TRBV2
CSASQGGTYEQYF,TGCAGCGCCTCACAGGGGGGTACCTACGAGCAGTACTTC,TRBJ2-7,TRBD1,many,TRBV29-1
CASTTGLAGLQFF,TGTGCCAGCACGACCGGACTAGCGGGGCTGCAGTTCTTC,TRBJ2-1,TRBD2,many,TRBV2
CASSGQGPVAISGANVLTF,TGTGCCAGCAGCGGACAGGGGCCGGTCGCTATCTCTGGGGCCAACGTCCTGACTTTC,TRBJ2-6,TRBD1,.,TRBV7-9
CASSQNYGYTF,TGTGCCAGCAGCCAGAACTATGGCTACACCTTC,TRBJ1-2,.,.,TRBV2
CATSRDPSGSLYNEQFF,TGTGCCACCAGCAGAGACCCTAGCGGGAGTCTCTACAATGAGCAGTTCTTC,TRBJ2-1,TRBD2,many,TRBV15
CASSLRRSGNTIYF,TGTGCCAGCAGCTTGAGAAGGTCTGGAAACACCATATATTTT,TRBJ1-3,.,many,TRBV5-6
CASRRTSGETETQYF,TGTGCCAGTCGCCGGACTAGCGGGGAGACGGAGACCCAGTACTTC,TRBJ2-5,TRBD2,many,TRBV19
CASSLGQGHNEQFF,TGTGCCAGCAGCCTCGGACAGGGCCACAATGAGCAGTTCTTC,TRBJ2-1,TRBD1,many,TRBV7-3
CASSLYRVPDNEQFF,TGTGCCAGCAGCTTATACAGGGTACCCGACAATGAGCAGTTCTTC,TRBJ2-1,.,.,TRBV11-3
CSVSITGSTYEQYF,TGCAGCGTTTCTATTACAGGGAGCACCTACGAGCAGTACTTC,TRBJ2-7,.,.,TRBV29-1
CASSPQGGPQETQYF,TGTGCCAGCAGCCCTCAAGGCGGCCCGCAAGAGACCCAGTACTTC,TRBJ2-5,.,.,TRBV7-3
CSARDGGRETQYF,TGCAGTGCTAGAGATGGGGGGCGAGAGACCCAGTACTTC,TRBJ2-5,.,.,TRBV20-1
CASSLGTALNTEAFF,TGTGCCAGCAGCCTAGGGACAGCTCTGAACACTGAAGCTTTCTTT,TRBJ1-1,TRBD1,.,TRBV7-6